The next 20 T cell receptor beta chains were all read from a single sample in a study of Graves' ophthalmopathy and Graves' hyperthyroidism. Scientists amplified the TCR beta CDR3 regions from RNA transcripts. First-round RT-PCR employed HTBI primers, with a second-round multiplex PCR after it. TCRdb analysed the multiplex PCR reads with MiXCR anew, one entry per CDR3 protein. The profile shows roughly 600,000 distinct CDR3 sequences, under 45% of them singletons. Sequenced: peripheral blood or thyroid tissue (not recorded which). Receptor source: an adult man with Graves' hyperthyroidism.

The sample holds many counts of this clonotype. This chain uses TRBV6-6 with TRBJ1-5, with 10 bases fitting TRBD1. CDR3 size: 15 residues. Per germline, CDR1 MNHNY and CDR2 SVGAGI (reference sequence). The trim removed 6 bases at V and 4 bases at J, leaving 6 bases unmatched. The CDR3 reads CASRDRGLANQPQHF. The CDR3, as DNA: TGTGCCAGCAGGGACAGGGGGTTAGCAAATCAGCCCCAGCATTTT.

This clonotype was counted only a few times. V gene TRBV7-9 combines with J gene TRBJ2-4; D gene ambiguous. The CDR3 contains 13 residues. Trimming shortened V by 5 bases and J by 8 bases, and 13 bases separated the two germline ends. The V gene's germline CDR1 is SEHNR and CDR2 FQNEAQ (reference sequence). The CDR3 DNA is TGTGCCAGCAGCCGGCGGCCGGGTGACATTCAGTACTTC. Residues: CASSRRPGDIQYF.

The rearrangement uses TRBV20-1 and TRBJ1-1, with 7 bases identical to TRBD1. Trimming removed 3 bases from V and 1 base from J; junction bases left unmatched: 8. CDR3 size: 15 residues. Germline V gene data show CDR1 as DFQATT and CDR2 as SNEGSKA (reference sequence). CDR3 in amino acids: CSASPTGYWNTEAFF. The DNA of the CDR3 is TGCAGTGCTAGCCCGACAGGGTACTGGAACACTGAAGCTTTCTTT.

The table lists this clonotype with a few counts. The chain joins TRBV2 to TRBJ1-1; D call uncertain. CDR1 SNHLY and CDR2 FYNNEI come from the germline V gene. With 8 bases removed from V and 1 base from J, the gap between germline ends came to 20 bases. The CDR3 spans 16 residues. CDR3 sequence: CASSPLSFRRNTEAFF. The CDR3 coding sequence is TGTGCCAGCTCACCACTTTCTTTTCGGAGGAACACTGAAGCTTTCTTT.

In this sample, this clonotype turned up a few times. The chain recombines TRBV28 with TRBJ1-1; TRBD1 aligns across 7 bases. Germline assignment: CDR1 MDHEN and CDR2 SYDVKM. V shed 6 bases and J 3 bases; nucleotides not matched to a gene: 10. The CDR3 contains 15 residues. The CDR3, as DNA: TGTGCCAGCAGCTTAGCAGGGGGATATGACACTGAAGCTTTCTTT. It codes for CASSLAGGYDTEAFF.

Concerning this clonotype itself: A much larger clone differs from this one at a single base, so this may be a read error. The CDR3 bases are TGTGCCAGCAGTTACCCGACAGGCCCCAATCAGCCCCAGCATTTT. Translating gives CASSYPTGPNQPQHF. The J gene is TRBJ1-5, the V gene TRBV2; D perhaps matches TRBD1 (6 bases). The V end lost 5 bases, the J end lost 3 bases, and 14 bases lay between the germline ends. The CDR3 is made up of 15 amino acids. The germline V gene encodes CDR1 SNHLY and CDR2 FYNNEI.

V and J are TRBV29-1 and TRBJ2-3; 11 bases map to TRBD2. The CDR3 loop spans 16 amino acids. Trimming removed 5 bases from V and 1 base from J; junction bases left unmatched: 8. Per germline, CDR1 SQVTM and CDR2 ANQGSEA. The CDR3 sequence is CSVQTSGISRTDTQYF. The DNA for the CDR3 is TGCAGCGTTCAGACTAGCGGGATTAGCCGCACAGATACGCAGTATTTT.

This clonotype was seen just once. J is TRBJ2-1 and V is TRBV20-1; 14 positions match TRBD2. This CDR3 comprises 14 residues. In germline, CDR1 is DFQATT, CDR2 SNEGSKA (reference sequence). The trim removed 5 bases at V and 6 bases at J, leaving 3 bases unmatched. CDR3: CSAGTSGSINEQFF. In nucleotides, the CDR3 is TGCAGTGCTGGGACTAGCGGGAGTATCAATGAGCAGTTCTTC.

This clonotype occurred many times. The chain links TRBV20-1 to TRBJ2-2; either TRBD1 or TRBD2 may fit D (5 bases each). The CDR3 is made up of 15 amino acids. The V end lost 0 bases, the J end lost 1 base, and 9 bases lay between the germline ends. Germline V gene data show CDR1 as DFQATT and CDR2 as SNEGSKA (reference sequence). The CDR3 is CSARDGTGNTGELFF. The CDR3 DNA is TGCAGTGCTAGAGATGGGACGGGGAACACCGGGGAGCTGTTTTTT.

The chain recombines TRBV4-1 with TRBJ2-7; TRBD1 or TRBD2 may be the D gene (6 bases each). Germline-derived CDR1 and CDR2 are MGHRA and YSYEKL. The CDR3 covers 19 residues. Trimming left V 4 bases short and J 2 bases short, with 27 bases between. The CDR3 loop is CASSLGNPAGEVLAYEQYF. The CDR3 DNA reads TGCGCCAGCAGCCTAGGAAATCCGGCAGGGGAGGTTCTAGCCTACGAGCAGTACTTC.

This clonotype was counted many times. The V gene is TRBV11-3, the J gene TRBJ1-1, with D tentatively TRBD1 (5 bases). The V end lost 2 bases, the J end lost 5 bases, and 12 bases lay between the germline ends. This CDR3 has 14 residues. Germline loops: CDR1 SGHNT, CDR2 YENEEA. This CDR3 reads CASSLSGTETEAFF. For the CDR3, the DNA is TGTGCCAGCAGCTTATCCGGGACGGAAACTGAAGCTTTCTTT.

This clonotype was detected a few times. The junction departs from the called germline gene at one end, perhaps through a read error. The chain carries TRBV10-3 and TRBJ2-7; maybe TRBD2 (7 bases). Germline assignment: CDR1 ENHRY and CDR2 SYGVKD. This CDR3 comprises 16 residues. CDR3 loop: CASSLSVGGRSYEQYF. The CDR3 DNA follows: TGTGCCAGCAGTTTATCTGTCGGGGGGCGATCATACGAGCAGTACTTC.

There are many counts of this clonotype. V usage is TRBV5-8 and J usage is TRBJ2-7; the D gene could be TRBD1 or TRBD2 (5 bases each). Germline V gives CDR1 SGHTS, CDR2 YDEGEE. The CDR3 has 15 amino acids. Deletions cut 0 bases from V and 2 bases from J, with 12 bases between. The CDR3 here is CASSLEPGPTYEQYF. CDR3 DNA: TGTGCCAGCAGCTTGGAACCGGGACCTACCTACGAGCAGTACTTC.

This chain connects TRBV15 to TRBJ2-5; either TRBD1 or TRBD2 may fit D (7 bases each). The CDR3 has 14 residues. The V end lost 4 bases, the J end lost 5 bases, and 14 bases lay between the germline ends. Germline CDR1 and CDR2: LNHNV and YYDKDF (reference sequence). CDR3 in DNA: TGTGCCACCAGCACCGGGACAGCGGGGGAGACCCAGTACTTC. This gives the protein CATSTGTAGETQYF.

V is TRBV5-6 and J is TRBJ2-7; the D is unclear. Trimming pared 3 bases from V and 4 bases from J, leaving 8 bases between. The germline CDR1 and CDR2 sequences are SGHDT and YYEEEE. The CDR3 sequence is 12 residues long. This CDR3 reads CASSCIPYEQYF. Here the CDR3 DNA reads TGTGCCAGCAGCTGCATCCCGTACGAGCAGTACTTC.

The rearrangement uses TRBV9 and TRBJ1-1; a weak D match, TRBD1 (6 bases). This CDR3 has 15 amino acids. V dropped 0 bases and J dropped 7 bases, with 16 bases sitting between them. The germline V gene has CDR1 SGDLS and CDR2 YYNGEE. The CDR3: CASSVDGRGYNEAFF. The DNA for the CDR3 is TGTGCCAGCAGCGTAGACGGGAGGGGGTACAATGAAGCTTTCTTT.

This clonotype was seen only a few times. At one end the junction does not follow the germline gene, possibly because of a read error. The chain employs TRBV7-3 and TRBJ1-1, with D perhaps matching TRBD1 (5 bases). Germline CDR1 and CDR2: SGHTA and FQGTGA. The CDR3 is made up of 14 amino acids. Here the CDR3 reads CASSLMGDGTEALF. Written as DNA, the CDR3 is TGTGCCAGCAGCTTAATGGGGGATGGCACTGAAGCTCTCTTT.

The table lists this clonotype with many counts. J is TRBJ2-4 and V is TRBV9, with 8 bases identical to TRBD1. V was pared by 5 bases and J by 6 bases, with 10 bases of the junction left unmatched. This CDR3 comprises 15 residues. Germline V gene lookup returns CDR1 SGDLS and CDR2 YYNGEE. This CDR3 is CASSAFPGQGNIQYF. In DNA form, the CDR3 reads TGTGCCAGCAGTGCATTTCCAGGACAGGGAAACATTCAGTACTTC.

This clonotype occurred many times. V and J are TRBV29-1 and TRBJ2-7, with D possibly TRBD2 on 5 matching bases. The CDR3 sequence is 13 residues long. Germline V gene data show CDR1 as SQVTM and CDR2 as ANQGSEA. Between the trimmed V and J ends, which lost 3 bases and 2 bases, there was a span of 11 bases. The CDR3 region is CSVDLEGAYEQYF. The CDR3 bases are TGCAGCGTTGACCTTGAGGGTGCCTACGAGCAGTACTTC.

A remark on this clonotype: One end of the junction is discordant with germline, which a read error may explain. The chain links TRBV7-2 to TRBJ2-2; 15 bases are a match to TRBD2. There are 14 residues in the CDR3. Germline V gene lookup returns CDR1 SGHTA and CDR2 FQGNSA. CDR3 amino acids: CASSASGLAGGLFF. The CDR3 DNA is TGTGCCAGCAGCGCATCGGGACTAGCGGGGGGGCTGTTTTTT.